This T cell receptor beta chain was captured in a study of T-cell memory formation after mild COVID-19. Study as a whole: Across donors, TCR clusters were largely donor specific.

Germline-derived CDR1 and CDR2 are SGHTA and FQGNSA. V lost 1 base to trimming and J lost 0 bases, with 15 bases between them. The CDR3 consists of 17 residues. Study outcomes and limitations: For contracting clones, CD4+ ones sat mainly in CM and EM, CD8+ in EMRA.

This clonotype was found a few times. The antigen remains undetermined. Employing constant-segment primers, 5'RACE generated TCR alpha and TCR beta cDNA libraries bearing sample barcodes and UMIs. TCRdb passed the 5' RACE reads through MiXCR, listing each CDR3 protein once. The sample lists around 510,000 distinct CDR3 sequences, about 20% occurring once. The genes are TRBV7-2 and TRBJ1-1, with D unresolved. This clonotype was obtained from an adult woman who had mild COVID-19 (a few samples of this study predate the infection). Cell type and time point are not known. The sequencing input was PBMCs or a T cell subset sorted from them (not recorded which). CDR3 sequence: CASSLETTTVMNTEAFF. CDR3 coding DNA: TGTGCCAGCAGCTTAGAGACGACCACAGTCATGAACACTGAAGCTTTCTTT.